This T cell receptor beta chain originates from a study of cytomegalovirus exposure and HLA in healthy donors. Study-wide points: Analysis was carried out at a later point, and it linked a missense DCLRE1C variant to TCR beta V- and J-gene trimming. In an earlier analysis, most TCR beta V segments were productive about 87% or about 30% of the time. Most TCR sequences proved rare, with some public TCRs found in many donors. In vitro testing confirmed a few CMV-associated chains as specific for CMV antigens.

The CDR3 numbers 15 amino acids, ends counted. As concerns this clone: Antigen: not known. It is unclear where the CDR3 begins or ends on the DNA, so no DNA is shown, and the CDR3 is as TCRdb lists it.

PCR employed 60 Vbeta and 13 Jbeta primers. Clones were read by immunoSEQ multiplex PCR, and TCRdb kept only the in-frame ones, dropping some. The sample records 150,000 to 200,000 clones, around four fifths being singletons. Source material: PBMCs. The clonotype originates from a woman under 40 in good health and CMV-seronegative. The chain combines TRBV21-1 with TRBJ2-6; the D segment call TRBD1 is taken from the table without a DNA check. TRBV21-1 is tagged as a pseudogene. The CDR3 reads CASSKVGAGANVLTF.